This T cell receptor (beta chain) appears in the sequencing data of a study of T cells in Graves' hyperthyroidism and ophthalmopathy. The CDR3 extends over 15 amino acids. V was clipped by 4 bases and J by 0 bases, with 9 bases between them. It was RNA transcripts that yielded the amplified TCR beta CDR3 regions. The HTBI primer set drove a first-round RT-PCR of the TCR CDR3. TCRdb re-called the multiplex PCR reads through MiXCR, storing one row per CDR3 protein. The data hold approximately 640,000 distinct CDR3 sequences, with 45% observed a single time. Study findings and constraints: Most thyroid clonotypes that were expanded above 0.001 also turned up in blood. Using 13 V-J features, a model discriminated ophthalmopathy from stable hyperthyroidism. The model identified upcoming ophthalmopathy a median about 7.1 months ahead of onset.

There are a few counts of this clonotype. What it binds is not known. Uncontrolled infection, other autoimmune disease, pregnancy and lactation each barred patients from inclusion. V and J are TRBV12-3 or TRBV12-4 and TRBJ1-4, with D unclear. The sequenced sample was peripheral blood or thyroid tissue (not recorded which). The origin of this receptor is an adult man with Graves' disease, either hyperthyroidism or ophthalmopathy (not recorded which). CDR3 in DNA: TGTGCCAGCAGTTCCGGGAGCACAACTAATGAAAAACTGTTTTTT. Translation gives CASSSGSTTNEKLFF.